The 28 T cell receptor beta chains below were found in one sample sequenced in a study of T-cell reconstitution after alpha-beta-depleted transplantation in children. Preparing the TCRbeta library involved the use of unique molecular identifiers. In TCRdb, the PCR reads were re-called with MiXCR into one record per CDR3 protein. The sample gives 500,000 to 650,000 distinct CDR3 sequences, 10% to 15% of which show up once; roughly 2.3% is in the top ten. The specimen was PBMCs, mostly from graft donor cells, collected 360 days after TCRalphabeta/CD19-depleted stem cell transplant. These receptors all stem from a male patient aged 10 to 17 who had a stem cell transplant for acute myeloid leukemia, so the T cells may come from the graft donor.

CDR3 residues: CASRLAMSSTDTQYF. For the CDR3, the DNA is TGTGCCAGCCGGCTAGCGATGAGTAGCACAGATACGCAGTATTTT. The V gene is TRBV27, the J gene TRBJ2-3, with D possibly being TRBD2 (6 bases). This CDR3 is 15 amino acids long. The germline V gene has CDR1 MNHEY and CDR2 SMNVEV (reference sequence). The germline V and J ends were trimmed by 8 bases and 0 bases, with 15 bases remaining between them.

This clonotype was seen only a few times. The chain uses TRBV19 and TRBJ2-2, with D maybe TRBD1 (5 bases). Trimming took 1 base from V and 6 from J, leaving 9 bases between them. The germline gives CDR1 LNHDA, CDR2 SQIVND (reference sequence). The CDR3 has 14 residues. The CDR3 sequence is CASSIGRVAGELFF. CDR3 DNA: TGTGCCAGTAGTATAGGCAGGGTGGCCGGGGAGCTGTTTTTT.

Only a few counts were recorded for this clonotype. J is TRBJ2-7 and V is TRBV10-3; D is unresolved. This CDR3 contains 14 residues. Germline assignment: CDR1 ENHRY and CDR2 SYGVKD. V was trimmed by 0 bases and J by 2 bases, leaving 8 bases between them. The CDR3: CAISESEPPYEQYF. The CDR3 DNA follows: TGTGCCATCAGTGAGTCCGAGCCACCCTACGAGCAGTACTTC.

V and J are TRBV27 and TRBJ1-2, with TRBD1 matching over 7 bases. This CDR3 comprises 14 residues. V shed 4 bases, J shed 4 bases, and the junction held 6 bases outside the gene matches. Looked up from germline, CDR1 is MNHEY and CDR2 is SMNVEV (reference sequence). The CDR3 sequence: CASSSPGQRYGYTF. The CDR3, as DNA: TGTGCCAGCAGTTCACCGGGACAGCGCTATGGCTACACCTTC.

This clonotype came up a few times. The V gene is TRBV20-1, the J gene TRBJ2-7; 9 nucleotides align to TRBD2. The CDR3 consists of 16 residues. In germline, CDR1 is DFQATT, CDR2 SNEGSKA (reference sequence). V was clipped by 4 bases and J by 5 bases; unmatched bases: 15. CDR3: CSAKRGLAGVWNEQYF. The CDR3 DNA sequence: TGCAGTGCTAAGAGGGGATTAGCGGGAGTATGGAACGAGCAGTACTTC.

A few counts support this clonotype. The gene calls are TRBV28 and TRBJ1-5, with 7 bases fitting TRBD1. With 7 bases clipped from V and 7 bases from J, the junction kept 7 bases outside the gene matches. Per the germline V gene, CDR1 is MDHEN and CDR2 is SYDVKM. The CDR3 covers 13 residues. The CDR3 region is CASTETGPQPQHF. The CDR3 bases are TGTGCCAGCACCGAGACAGGGCCCCAGCCCCAGCATTTT. The full variable domain, rest sourced from reference TRBV28 and TRBJ1-5, is DVKVTQSSRYLVKRTGEKVFLECVQDMDHENMFWYRQDPGLGLRLIYFSYDVKMKEKGDIPEGYSVSREKKERFSLILESASTNQTSMYLCASTETGPQPQHFGDGTRLSIL.

The chain employs TRBV20-1 and TRBJ2-7; D unresolved. V was pared by 5 bases and J by 3 bases, with 8 bases between. CDR1 and CDR2 (germline): DFQATT, SNEGSKA (reference sequence). The CDR3 is 11 amino acids. The CDR3 protein is CSAPLHYEQYF. The DNA of the CDR3 is TGCAGTGCTCCTCTACACTACGAGCAGTACTTC.

This chain uses TRBV10-3 with TRBJ2-5; the match to TRBD2 covers 12 bases. Trimming at V came to 10 bases and at J to 3 bases, leaving 12 bases not matched to a gene. The CDR3 runs to 16 residues. The V gene's germline CDR1 is ENHRY and CDR2 SYGVKD. In nucleotides, the CDR3 is TGTGCCACATCGAGCCTGACTAGCGGGAGAAAAGAGACCCAGTACTTC. It is translated as CATSSLTSGRKETQYF.

This clonotype was detected many times. The rearrangement uses TRBV7-2 and TRBJ2-7, with 8 positions matching TRBD1. The CDR3 runs 15 residues. Germline-derived CDR1 and CDR2 are SGHTA and FQGNSA. With 2 bases clipped from V and 9 bases from J, the junction kept 12 bases outside the gene matches. The CDR3 protein is CASSLRLTGEPAQYF. For the CDR3, the DNA is TGTGCCAGCAGCTTAAGATTGACAGGGGAGCCTGCGCAGTACTTC. Drawing the rest from reference TRBV7-2 and TRBJ2-7, the complete variable domain is GAGVSQSPSNKVTEKGKDVELRCDPISGHTALYWYRQSLGQGLEFLIYFQGNSAPDKSGLPSDRFSAERTGGSVSTLTIQRTQQEDSAVYLCASSLRLTGEPAQYFGPGTRLTVT.

This clonotype was observed a handful of times. V and J are TRBV29-1 and TRBJ2-7; D ambiguous. With 2 bases removed from V and 4 bases from J, the gap between germline ends came to 9 bases. Germline lookup yields CDR1 SQVTM and CDR2 ANQGSEA. This CDR3 is 12 amino acids long. The CDR3, as DNA: TGCAGCGTTGAATTAGCTTCTTACGAGCAGTACTTC. Encoded protein: CSVELASYEQYF.

The chain employs TRBV5-1 and TRBJ2-7; D tentatively fits TRBD1 or TRBD2 (5 bases each). Germline V gene data show CDR1 as SGHRS and CDR2 as YFSETQ. CDR3 length: 15 amino acids. The ends were cut back, 4 bases at V and 0 bases at J, with 14 bases in the middle. The CDR3 loop reads CASSPGRHRSYEQYF. The CDR3 bases are TGCGCCAGCAGCCCGGGACGTCACCGCTCCTACGAGCAGTACTTC.

A few counts support this clonotype. The CDR3 coding sequence is TGCAGTGCTAGAGCCGCGGAAGAGACCCAGTACTTC. Amino acid sequence: CSARAAEETQYF. The V call is TRBV20-1, the J call TRBJ2-5, with D unresolved. V gave up 1 base and J gave up 3 bases, with 6 bases separating them. Per the germline V gene, CDR1 is DFQATT and CDR2 is SNEGSKA (reference sequence). The CDR3 runs to 12 residues.

The sample holds a few counts of this clonotype. This chain links TRBV3-1 with TRBJ2-1; 12 nucleotides align to TRBD2. This CDR3 region has 15 residues. J was trimmed by 7 bases and V by 1 base; bases with no gene match: 2. Looked up from germline, CDR1 is LGHDT and CDR2 is YNNKEL (reference sequence). Here the CDR3 DNA reads TGTGCCAGCAGCCAAGCCGGGACTAGCGGGAATGAGCAGTTCTTC. Translation: CASSQAGTSGNEQFF.

This clonotype was observed a few times. This chain joins TRBV28 and TRBJ2-5; D possibly corresponds to TRBD1 (6 bases). The V and J ends lost 3 bases and 3 bases respectively, with 14 bases between them. Germline assignment: CDR1 MDHEN and CDR2 SYDVKM. The CDR3 sequence is 15 residues long. CDR3 sequence reads: CASSLGAEKKETQYF. In DNA, the CDR3 is TGTGCCAGCAGTTTGGGGGCGGAAAAAAAAGAGACCCAGTACTTC.

V is TRBV24-1 and J is TRBJ2-5; 11 positions agree with TRBD1. Germline V lookup: CDR1 KGHDR, CDR2 SFDVKD. This CDR3 spans 16 amino acids. Trimming at V came to 4 bases and at J to 1 base, leaving 4 bases not matched to a gene. In DNA form, the CDR3 reads TGTGCCACCAGTGAAGGGGGGACAGGGGGCCAAGAGACCCAGTACTTC. Translated, it gives CATSEGGTGGQETQYF.

The gene calls are TRBV6-5 and TRBJ1-5; 9 bases match TRBD1. V dropped 2 bases and J dropped 5; count of bases not matched to a gene: 1. Looked up from germline, CDR1 is MNHEY and CDR2 is SVGAGI. This CDR3 comprises 14 residues. DNA for the CDR3: TGTGCCAGCAGTTACCGGACAGGGGATCAGCCCCAGCATTTT. It translates to CASSYRTGDQPQHF.

The chain combines TRBV28 with TRBJ1-4; 11 nucleotides agree with TRBD1. Germline V gene data show CDR1 as MDHEN and CDR2 as SYDVKM. The CDR3 has 15 residues. The ends lost 3 bases at V and 10 bases at J; junction bases unmatched: 7. This CDR3 is CASSLLGQGVGKLFF. The CDR3 DNA follows: TGTGCCAGCAGTTTGCTGGGACAGGGGGTAGGAAAACTGTTTTTT.

This rearrangement joins TRBV11-3 to TRBJ2-1; 7 bases map to TRBD2. The junction had 14 bases not matched to a gene; V was cut back by 3 bases and J by 9 bases. The germline V gene encodes CDR1 SGHNT and CDR2 YENEEA. The CDR3 contains 16 residues. The CDR3 protein is CASSFQNGGRSIEQFF. The DNA for the CDR3 is TGTGCCAGCAGCTTTCAGAATGGCGGGAGAAGCATTGAGCAGTTCTTC.

As to this clonotype: A read error may account for a junction end that differs from germline. The chain is built from TRBV5-1 and TRBJ2-2, with 9 bases that match TRBD2. Germline assignment: CDR1 SGHRS and CDR2 YFSETQ. CDR3 length equals 17 residues. The CDR3 DNA follows: TGCGCCATCAGCTCCGGACTAGCGAATACGAACACCGGGGAGCTGTTTTTT. Protein: CAISSGLANTNTGELFF.

The chain carries TRBV7-9 and TRBJ2-2, with D maybe TRBD1 (6 bases). The CDR3 loop spans 16 amino acids. Germline CDR1 SEHNR, CDR2 FQNEAQ (reference sequence). With 5 bases removed from V and 3 bases from J, the gap between germline ends came to 16 bases. CDR3 DNA: TGTGCCAGCAGCCCTCGAGGGGGAGTAGACACCGGGGAGCTGTTTTTT. This translates into CASSPRGGVDTGELFF.

This clonotype was seen more than once but under ten times. J is TRBJ2-7 and V is TRBV18; D may be TRBD2 (7 bases). This CDR3 contains 16 residues. Trimming shortened V by 6 bases and J by 7 bases, and 25 bases separated the two germline ends. Germline values: CDR1 KGHSH, CDR2 LQKENI. The CDR3 is CASSLTTSFLGAEQYF. CDR3 in DNA: TGTGCCAGCTCCCTAACGACTAGCTTCTTGGGGGCTGAGCAGTACTTC.

This clonotype was recorded many times. The chain uses TRBV5-1 and TRBJ2-1; no clear D. Germline V lookup: CDR1 SGHRS, CDR2 YFSETQ. The CDR3 has 14 amino acids. The germline V and J ends were trimmed by 6 bases and 4 bases, with 14 bases remaining between them. The CDR3 DNA reads TGCGCCAGCACCAAAAAGACCCAGTACAATGAGCAGTTCTTC. Protein sequence: CASTKKTQYNEQFF. The entire variable domain, with the rest obtained from reference TRBV5-1 and TRBJ2-1, is as follows: KAGVTQTPRYLIKTRGQQVTLSCSPISGHRSVSWYQQTPGQGLQFLFEYFSETQRNKGNFPGRFSGRQFSNSRSEMNVSTLELGDSALYLCASTKKTQYNEQFFGPGTRLTVL.

The V gene is TRBV28, the J gene TRBJ2-3; maybe TRBD2 (6 bases). The CDR3 length is 15 residues. Germline V gene lookup returns CDR1 MDHEN and CDR2 SYDVKM. V was pared by 6 bases and J by 2 bases, with 15 bases between. The CDR3 DNA sequence: TGTGCCAGCAGCAGGAGGGGACCACTCACAGATACGCAGTATTTT. Encoded protein: CASSRRGPLTDTQYF. The complete variable domain, with remaining parts taken from reference TRBV28 and TRBJ2-3, reads DVKVTQSSRYLVKRTGEKVFLECVQDMDHENMFWYRQDPGLGLRLIYFSYDVKMKEKGDIPEGYSVSREKKERFSLILESASTNQTSMYLCASSRRGPLTDTQYFGPGTRLTVL.

The rearrangement uses TRBV13 and TRBJ2-7, with 7 bases that match TRBD2. With 2 bases clipped from V and 2 bases from J, the junction kept 6 bases outside the gene matches. This CDR3 comprises 15 residues. Germline assignment: CDR1 PRHDT and CDR2 FYEKMQ (reference sequence). This chain's CDR3 is CASSLLGEGTYEQYF. The CDR3 nucleotides read TGTGCCAGCAGCTTACTGGGGGAGGGAACCTACGAGCAGTACTTC.

The V gene is TRBV28, the J gene TRBJ2-7, with 7 bases fitting TRBD2. There are 16 residues in the CDR3. Germline V gene lookup returns CDR1 MDHEN and CDR2 SYDVKM. Losses at the gene ends were 4 bases for V and 1 base for J; bases not matched to a gene: 10. For the CDR3, the DNA is TGTGCCAGCAGTTCTCCCGCGGGAGAGGGGTCCTACGAGCAGTACTTC. Translated, it gives CASSSPAGEGSYEQYF.

The J gene is TRBJ2-3, the V gene TRBV7-8; D unclear. Germline CDR1 is SGHVS and CDR2 is FQNEAQ. V gave up 2 bases and J gave up 4 bases, with 19 bases separating them. The CDR3 spans 17 residues. The CDR3 bases are TGTGCCAGCAGCTTACTACCCTTTAATATTGGCGCAGATACGCAGTATTTT. Translation gives CASSLLPFNIGADTQYF.

This clonotype was observed a few times. This chain links TRBV25-1 with TRBJ2-7; weak D call: TRBD2 (7 bases). Germline assignment: CDR1 MGHDK and CDR2 SYGVNS. The V end was cut by 5 bases, the J end by 3 bases, with 11 bases between. CDR3 length equals 13 residues. The CDR3 here is CASSNREGYEQYF. CDR3 bases: TGTGCCAGCAGTAACAGGGAGGGCTACGAGCAGTACTTC.

This clonotype was detected a few times. The V gene is TRBV24-1, the J gene TRBJ2-6, with 7 positions matching TRBD1. J was trimmed by 7 bases and V by 5 bases; bases with no gene match: 13. The CDR3 consists of 17 residues. CDR1 is KGHDR, CDR2 SFDVKD, per germline. In DNA form, the CDR3 reads TGTGCCACCAGTGTTTGGGACAGATCTCTGGGAGCCAACGTCCTGACTTTC. This translates into CATSVWDRSLGANVLTF.